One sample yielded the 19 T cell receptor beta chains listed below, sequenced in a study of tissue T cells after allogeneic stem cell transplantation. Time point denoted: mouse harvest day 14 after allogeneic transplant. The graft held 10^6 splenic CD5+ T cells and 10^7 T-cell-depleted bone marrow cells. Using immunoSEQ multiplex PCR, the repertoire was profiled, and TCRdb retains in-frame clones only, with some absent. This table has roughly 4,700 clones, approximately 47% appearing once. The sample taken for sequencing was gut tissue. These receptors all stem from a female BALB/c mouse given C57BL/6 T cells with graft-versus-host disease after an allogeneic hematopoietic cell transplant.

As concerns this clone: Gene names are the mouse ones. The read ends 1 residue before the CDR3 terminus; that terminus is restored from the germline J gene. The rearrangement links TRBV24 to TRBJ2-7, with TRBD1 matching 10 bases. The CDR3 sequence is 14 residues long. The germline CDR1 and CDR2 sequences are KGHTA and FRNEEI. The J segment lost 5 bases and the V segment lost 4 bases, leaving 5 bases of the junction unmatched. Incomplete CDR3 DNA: TGTGCCAGCAGTCGGACCGGACAGGGGGATGAACAGTAC. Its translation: CASSRTGQGDEQY. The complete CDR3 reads CASSRTGQGDEQYF.

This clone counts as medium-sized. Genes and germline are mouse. Partial CDR3 DNA: TGTGCCAGCAGTCCGGCAATTTCCAACGAAAGATTATTT. It specifies CASSPAISNERLF. The CDR3, in full, reads CASSPAISNERLFF. V gene TRBV26 combines with J gene TRBJ1-4; D ambiguous. The read terminates 1 residue before the CDR3 end, so the remaining end is supplied by the germline J gene. CDR1 is KGHPV, CDR2 FQNQEV, per germline (reference sequence). This CDR3 is built from 14 residues. Trimming left V 4 bases short and J 0 bases short, with 6 bases between.

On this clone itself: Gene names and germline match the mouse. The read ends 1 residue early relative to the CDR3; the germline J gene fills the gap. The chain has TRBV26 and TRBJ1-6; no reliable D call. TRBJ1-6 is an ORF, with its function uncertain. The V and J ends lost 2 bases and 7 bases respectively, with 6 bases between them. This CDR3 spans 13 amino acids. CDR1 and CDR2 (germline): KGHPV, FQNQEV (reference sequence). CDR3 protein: CASSLGENSPLYF. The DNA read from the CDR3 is TGTGCCAGCAGTCTGGGAGAGAATTCGCCCCTCTAC.

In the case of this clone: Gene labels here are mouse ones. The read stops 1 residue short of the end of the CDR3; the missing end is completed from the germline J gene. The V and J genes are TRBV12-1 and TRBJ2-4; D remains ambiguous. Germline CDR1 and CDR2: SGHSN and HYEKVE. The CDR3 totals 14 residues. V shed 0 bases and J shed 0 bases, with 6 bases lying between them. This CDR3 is CASSLAGSQNTLYF. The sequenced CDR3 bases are TGTGCCAGCTCTCTCGCAGGTAGTCAAAACACCTTGTAC.

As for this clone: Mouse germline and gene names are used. This CDR3 is CASGDARPVSNERLFF. Incomplete CDR3 DNA: TGTGCCAGCGGTGATGCACGGCCAGTTTCCAACGAAAGATTATTT. V usage is TRBV13-2 and J usage is TRBJ1-4; no clear D gene. The CDR3 extends 1 residue past the end of the read, so its final part is completed from the germline J gene. V was cut by 0 bases and J by 0 bases, with 9 bases left in between. This CDR3 is built from 16 residues. The germline CDR1 and CDR2 sequences are NNHNN and SYGAGS (reference sequence).

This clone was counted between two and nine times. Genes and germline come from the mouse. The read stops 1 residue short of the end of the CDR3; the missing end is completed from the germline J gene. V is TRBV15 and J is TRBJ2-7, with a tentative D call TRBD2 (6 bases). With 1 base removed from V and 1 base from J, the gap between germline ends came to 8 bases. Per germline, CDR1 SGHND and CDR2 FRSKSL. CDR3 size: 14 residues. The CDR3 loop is CASSLEWGSYEQYF. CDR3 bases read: TGTGCCAGCAGTTTAGAATGGGGGTCCTATGAACAGTAC.

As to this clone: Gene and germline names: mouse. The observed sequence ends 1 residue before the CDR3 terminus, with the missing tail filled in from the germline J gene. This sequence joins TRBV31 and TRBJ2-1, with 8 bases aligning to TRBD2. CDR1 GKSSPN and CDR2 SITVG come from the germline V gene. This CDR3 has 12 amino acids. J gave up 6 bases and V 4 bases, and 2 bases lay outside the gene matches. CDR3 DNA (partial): TGTGCCTGGAATCTGGGGGGTGCTGAGCAGTTC. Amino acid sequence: CAWNLGGAEQF. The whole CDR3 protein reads CAWNLGGAEQFF.

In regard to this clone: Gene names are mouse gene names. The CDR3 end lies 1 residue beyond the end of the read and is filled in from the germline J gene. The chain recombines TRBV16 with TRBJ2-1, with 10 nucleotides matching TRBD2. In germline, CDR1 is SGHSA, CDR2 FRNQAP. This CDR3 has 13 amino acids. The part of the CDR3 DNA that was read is TGTGCCGGAACTGGGGGGGGATATGCTGAGCAGTTC. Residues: CAGTGGGYAEQF. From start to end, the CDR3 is CAGTGGGYAEQFF.

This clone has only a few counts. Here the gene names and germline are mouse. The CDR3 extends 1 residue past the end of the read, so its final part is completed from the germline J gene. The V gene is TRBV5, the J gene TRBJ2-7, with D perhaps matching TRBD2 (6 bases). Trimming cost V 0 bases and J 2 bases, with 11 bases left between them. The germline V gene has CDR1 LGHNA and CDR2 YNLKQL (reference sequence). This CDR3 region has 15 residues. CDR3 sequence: CASSQEGGGPYEQYF. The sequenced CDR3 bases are TGTGCCAGCAGCCAAGAGGGTGGGGGTCCCTATGAACAGTAC.

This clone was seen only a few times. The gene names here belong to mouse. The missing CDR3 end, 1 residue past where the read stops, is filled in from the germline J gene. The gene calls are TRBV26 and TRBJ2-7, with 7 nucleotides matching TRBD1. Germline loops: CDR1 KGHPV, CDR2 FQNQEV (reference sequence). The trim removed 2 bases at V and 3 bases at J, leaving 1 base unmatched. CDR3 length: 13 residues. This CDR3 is CASSLGTVYEQYF. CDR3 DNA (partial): TGTGCCAGCAGTCTGGGGACAGTCTATGAACAGTAC.

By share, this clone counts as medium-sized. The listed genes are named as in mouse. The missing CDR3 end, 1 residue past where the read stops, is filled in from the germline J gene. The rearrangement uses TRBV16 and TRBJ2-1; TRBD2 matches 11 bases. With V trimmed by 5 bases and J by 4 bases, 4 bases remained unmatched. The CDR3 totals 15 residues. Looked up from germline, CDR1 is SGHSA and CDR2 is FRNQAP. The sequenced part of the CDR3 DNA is TGTGCAAGCAGCCTCGACTGGGGGGGTTATGCTGAGCAGTTC. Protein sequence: CASSLDWGGYAEQF. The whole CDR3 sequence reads CASSLDWGGYAEQFF.

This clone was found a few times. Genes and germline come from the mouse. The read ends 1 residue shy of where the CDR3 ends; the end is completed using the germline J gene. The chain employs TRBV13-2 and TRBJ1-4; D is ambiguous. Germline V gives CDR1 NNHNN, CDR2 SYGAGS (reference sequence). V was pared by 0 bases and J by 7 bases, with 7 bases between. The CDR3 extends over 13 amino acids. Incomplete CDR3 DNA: TGTGCCAGCGGTGATGCCGGTCCCGAAAGATTATTT. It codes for CASGDAGPERLF. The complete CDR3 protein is CASGDAGPERLFF.

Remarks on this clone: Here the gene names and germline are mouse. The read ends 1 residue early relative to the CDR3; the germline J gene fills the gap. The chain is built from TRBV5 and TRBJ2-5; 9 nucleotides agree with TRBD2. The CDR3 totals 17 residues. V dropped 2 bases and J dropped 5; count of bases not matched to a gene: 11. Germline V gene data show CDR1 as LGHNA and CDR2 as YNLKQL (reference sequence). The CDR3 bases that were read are TGTGCCAGCAGCCAAACCCCGGGCTGGGGGGGTTCAGACACCCAGTAC. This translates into CASSQTPGWGGSDTQY. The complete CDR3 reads CASSQTPGWGGSDTQYF.

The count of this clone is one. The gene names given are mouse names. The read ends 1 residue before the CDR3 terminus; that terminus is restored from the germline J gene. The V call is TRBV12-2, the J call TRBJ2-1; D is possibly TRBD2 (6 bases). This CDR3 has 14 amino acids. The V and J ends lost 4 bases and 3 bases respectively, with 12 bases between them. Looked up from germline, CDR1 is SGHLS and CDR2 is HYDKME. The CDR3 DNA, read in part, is TGTGCCAGCTCCCCCGGACTGAGCTATGCTGAGCAGTTC. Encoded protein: CASSPGLSYAEQF. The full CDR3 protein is CASSPGLSYAEQFF.

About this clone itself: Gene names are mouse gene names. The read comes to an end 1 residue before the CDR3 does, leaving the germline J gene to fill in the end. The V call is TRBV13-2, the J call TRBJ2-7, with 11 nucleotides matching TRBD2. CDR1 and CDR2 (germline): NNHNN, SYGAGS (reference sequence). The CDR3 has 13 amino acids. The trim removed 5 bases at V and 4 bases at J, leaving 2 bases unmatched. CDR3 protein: CASGGTGGYEQYF. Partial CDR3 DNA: TGTGCCAGCGGAGGGACTGGGGGTTATGAACAGTAC.

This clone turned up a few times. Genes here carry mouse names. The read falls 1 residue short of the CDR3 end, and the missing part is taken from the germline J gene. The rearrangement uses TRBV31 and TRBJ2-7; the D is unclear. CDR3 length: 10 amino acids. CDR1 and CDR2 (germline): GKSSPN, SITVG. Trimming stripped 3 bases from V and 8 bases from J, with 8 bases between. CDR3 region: CAWRETQQYF. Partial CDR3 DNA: TGTGCCTGGAGGGAGACTCAACAGTAC.

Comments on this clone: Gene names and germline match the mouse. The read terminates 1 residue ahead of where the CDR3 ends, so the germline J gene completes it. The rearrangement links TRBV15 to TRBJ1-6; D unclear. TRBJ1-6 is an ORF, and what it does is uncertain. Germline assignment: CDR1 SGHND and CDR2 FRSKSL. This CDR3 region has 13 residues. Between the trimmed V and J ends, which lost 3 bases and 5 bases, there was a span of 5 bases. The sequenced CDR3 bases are TGTGCCAGCAGTTTTCCAGATAATTCGCCCCTCTAC. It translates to CASSFPDNSPLY. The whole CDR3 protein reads CASSFPDNSPLYF.

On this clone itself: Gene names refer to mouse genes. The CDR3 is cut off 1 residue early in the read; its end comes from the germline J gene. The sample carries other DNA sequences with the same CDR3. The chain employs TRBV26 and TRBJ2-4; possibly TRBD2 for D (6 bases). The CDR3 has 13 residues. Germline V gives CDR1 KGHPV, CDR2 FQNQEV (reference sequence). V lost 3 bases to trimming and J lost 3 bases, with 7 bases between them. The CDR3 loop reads CASSLGGQNTLYF. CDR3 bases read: TGTGCCAGCAGTCTCGGGGGGCAAAACACCTTGTAC. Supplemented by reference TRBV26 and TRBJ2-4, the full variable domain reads NSKVIQTPRYLVKGQGQKAKMRCIPEKGHPVVFWYQQNKNNEFKFLINFQNQEVLQQIDMTEKRFSAECPSNSPCSLEIQSSEAGDSALYLCASSLGGQNTLYFGAGTRLSVL.

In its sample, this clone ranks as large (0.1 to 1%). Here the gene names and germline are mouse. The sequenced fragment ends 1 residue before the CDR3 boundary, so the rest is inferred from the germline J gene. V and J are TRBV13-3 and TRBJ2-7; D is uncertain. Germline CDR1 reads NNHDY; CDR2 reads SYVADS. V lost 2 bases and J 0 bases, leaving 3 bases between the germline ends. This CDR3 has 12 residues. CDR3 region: CASSDNSYEQYF. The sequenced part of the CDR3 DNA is TGTGCCAGCAGTGACAACTCCTATGAACAGTAC.